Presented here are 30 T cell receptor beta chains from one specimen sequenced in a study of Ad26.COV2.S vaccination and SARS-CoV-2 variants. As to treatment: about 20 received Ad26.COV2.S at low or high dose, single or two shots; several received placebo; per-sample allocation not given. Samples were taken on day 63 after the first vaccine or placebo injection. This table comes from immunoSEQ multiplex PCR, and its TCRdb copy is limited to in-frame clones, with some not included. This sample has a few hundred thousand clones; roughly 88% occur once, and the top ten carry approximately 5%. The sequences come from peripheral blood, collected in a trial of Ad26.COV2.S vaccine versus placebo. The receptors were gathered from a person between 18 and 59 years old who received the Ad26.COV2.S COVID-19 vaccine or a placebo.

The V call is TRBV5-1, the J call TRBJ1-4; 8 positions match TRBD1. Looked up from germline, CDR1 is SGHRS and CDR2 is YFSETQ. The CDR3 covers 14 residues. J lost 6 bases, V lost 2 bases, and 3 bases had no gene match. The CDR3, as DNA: TGCGCCAGCAGCTTAGGGGGACAGGATGAAAAACTGTTTTTT. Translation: CASSLGGQDEKLFF.

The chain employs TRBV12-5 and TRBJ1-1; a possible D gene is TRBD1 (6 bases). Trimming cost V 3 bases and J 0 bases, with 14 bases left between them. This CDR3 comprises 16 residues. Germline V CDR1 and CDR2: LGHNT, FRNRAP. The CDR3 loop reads CASGLRAGVLNTEAFF. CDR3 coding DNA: TGTGCTAGTGGTTTAAGGGCAGGGGTTTTGAACACTGAAGCTTTCTTT.

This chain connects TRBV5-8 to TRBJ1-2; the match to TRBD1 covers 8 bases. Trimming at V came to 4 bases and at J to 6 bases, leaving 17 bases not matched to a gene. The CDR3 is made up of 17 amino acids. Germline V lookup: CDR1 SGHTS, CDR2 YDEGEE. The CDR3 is CASSPFPTGAPPDGYTF. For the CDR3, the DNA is TGTGCCAGCAGCCCCTTTCCGACAGGGGCCCCACCTGATGGCTACACCTTC.

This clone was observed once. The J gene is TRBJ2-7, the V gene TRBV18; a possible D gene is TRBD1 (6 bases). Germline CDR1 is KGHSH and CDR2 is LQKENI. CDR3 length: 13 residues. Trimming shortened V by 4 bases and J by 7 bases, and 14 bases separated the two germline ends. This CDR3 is CASSRSGAEEQYV. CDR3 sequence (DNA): TGTGCCAGCTCACGTTCAGGGGCGGAGGAGCAGTACGTC.

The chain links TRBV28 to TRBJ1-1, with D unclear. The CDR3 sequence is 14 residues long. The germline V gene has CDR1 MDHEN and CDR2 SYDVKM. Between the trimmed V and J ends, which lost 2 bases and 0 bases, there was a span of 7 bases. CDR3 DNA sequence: TGTGCCAGCAGTTTACTACAGATGAACACTGAAGCTTTCTTT. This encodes CASSLLQMNTEAFF.

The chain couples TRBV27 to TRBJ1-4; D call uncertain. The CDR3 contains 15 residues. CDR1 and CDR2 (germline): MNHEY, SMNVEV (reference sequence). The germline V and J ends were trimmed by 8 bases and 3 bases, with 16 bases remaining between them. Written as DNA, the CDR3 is TGTGCCAGCTCGAGGTCGACATTGTCTAATGAAAAACTGTTTTTT. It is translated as CASSRSTLSNEKLFF.

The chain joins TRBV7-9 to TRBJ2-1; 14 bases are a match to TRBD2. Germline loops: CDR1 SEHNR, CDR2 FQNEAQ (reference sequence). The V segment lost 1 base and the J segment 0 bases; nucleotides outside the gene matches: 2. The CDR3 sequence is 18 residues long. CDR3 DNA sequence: TGTGCCAGCAGCTTAGGACTAGCGGGGGGGATCTCCTACAATGAGCAGTTCTTC. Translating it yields CASSLGLAGGISYNEQFF.

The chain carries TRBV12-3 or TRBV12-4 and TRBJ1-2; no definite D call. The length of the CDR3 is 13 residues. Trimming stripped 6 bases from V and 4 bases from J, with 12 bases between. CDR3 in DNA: TGTGCCAGCAGACCGTTCCGGCGCTATGGCTACACCTTC. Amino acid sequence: CASRPFRRYGYTF.

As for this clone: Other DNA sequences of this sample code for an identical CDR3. The CDR3 region is CASSLSQGGGYTF. CDR3 nucleotide sequence: TGTGCCAGCAGTTTATCACAGGGGGGAGGCTACACCTTC. This chain connects TRBV27 to TRBJ1-2; TRBD1 matches at 8 bases. The length of the CDR3 is 13 residues. The junction had 2 bases not matched to a gene; V was cut back by 0 bases and J by 8 bases. Germline values: CDR1 MNHEY, CDR2 SMNVEV (reference sequence).

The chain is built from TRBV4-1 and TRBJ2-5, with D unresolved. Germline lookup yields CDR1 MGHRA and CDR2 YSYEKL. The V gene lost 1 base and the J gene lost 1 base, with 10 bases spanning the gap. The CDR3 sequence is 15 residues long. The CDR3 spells CASSQVYGIQETQYF. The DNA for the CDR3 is TGCGCCAGCAGCCAAGTCTACGGAATCCAAGAGACCCAGTACTTC.

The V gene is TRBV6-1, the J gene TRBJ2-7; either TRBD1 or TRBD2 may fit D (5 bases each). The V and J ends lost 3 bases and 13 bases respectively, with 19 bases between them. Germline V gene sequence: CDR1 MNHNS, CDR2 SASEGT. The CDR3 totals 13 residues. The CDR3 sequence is CASSDAPALGTYV. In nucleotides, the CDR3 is TGTGCCAGCAGTGACGCCCCGGCACTTGGGACCTACGTC.

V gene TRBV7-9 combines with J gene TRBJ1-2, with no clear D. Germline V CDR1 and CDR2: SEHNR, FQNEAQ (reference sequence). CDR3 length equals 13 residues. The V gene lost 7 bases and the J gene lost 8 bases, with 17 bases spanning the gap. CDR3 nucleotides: TGTGCCAGCATAAGCCCATCTACTAAGGGCTACACCTTC. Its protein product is CASISPSTKGYTF.

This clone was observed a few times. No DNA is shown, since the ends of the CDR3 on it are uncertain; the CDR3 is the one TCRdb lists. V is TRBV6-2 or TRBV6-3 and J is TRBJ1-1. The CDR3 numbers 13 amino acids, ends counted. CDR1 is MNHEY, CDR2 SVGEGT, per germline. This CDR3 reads CASSYFGPLQAFF.

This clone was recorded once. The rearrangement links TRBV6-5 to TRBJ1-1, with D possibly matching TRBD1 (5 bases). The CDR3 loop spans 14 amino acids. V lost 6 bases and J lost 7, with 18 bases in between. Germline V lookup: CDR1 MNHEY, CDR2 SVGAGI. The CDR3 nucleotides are TGTGCCAGCAGGACAGACCTTCAGGCCCTTGAAGCTTTCTTT. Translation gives CASRTDLQALEAFF.

CDR3 sequence (DNA): TGTGCCAGCAGCCAAGCATTCGAAGCTTTCTTT. As protein: CASSQAFEAFF. This chain uses TRBV14 with TRBJ1-1; D is undetermined. V lost 1 base to trimming and J lost 8 bases, with 5 bases between them. Germline V gene data show CDR1 as SGHDN and CDR2 as FVKESK. This CDR3 has 11 residues.

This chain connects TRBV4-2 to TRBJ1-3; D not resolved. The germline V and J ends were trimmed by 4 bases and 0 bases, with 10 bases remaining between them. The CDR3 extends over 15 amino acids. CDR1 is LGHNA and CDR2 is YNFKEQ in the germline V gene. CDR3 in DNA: TGTGCCAGCAGCCTACCCCTAGACTCTGGAAACACCATATATTTT. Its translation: CASSLPLDSGNTIYF.

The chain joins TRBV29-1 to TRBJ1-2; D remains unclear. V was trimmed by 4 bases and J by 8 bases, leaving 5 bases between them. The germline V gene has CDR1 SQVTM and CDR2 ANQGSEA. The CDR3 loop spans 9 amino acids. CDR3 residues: CSVVSGYTF. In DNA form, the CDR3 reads TGCAGCGTTGTGAGCGGCTACACCTTC.

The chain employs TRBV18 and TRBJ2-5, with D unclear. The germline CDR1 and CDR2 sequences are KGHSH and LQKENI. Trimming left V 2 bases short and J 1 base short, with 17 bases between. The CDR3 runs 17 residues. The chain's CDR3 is CASSPSGSPNAQETQYF. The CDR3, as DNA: TGTGCCAGCTCACCATCAGGCAGCCCTAACGCCCAAGAGACCCAGTACTTC.

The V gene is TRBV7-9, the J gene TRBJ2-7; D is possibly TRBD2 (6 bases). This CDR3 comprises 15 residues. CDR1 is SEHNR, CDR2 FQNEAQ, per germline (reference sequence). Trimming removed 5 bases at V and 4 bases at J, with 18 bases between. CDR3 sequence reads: CASSPRRGPLYEQYV. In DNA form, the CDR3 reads TGTGCCAGCAGCCCACGGCGGGGTCCTTTATACGAGCAGTACGTC.

The chain's CDR3 is CASSLVGEVRTGELFF. DNA for the CDR3: TGTGCCAGCAGCTTAGTAGGGGAGGTCAGGACCGGGGAGCTGTTTTTT. The chain links TRBV7-2 to TRBJ2-2; a possible D gene is TRBD2 (6 bases). Trimming took 1 base from V and 5 from J, leaving 14 bases between them. Germline values: CDR1 SGHTA, CDR2 FQGNSA. This CDR3 is built from 16 residues.

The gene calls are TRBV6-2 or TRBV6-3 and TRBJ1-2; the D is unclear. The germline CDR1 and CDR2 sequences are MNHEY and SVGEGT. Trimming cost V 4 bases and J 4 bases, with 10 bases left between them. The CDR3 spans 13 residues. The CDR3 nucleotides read TGTGCCAGCAGTTCCGGGGTTACCTATGGCTACACCTTC. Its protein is CASSSGVTYGYTF.

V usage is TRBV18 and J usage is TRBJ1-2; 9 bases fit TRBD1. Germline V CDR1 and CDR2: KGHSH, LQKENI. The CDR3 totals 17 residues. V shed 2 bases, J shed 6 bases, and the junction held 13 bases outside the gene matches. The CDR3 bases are TGTGCCAGCTCACCAGTCGTGGGACAGGGACGGGTGAATGGCTACACCTTC. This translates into CASSPVVGQGRVNGYTF.

Written as DNA, the CDR3 is TGTGCCAGCAGCTTCGGGACAGCCAGGGAAGCTTTCTTT. This translates into CASSFGTAREAFF. The rearrangement uses TRBV7-8 and TRBJ1-1; 7 positions match TRBD1. V was pared by 3 bases and J by 8 bases, with 6 bases of the junction left unmatched. Per the germline V gene, CDR1 is SGHVS and CDR2 is FQNEAQ. The CDR3 loop spans 13 amino acids.

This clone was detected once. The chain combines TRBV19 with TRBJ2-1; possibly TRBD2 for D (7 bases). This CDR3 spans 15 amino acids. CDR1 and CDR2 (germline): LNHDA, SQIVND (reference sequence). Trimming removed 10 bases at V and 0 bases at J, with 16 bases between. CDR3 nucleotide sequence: TGTGCCATCGGGGAGGGGGTAAGCTCCTACAATGAGCAGTTCTTC. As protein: CAIGEGVSSYNEQFF. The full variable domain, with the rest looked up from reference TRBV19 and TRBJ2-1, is DGGITQSPKYLFRKEGQNVTLSCEQNLNHDAMYWYRQDPGQGLRLIYYSQIVNDFQKGDIAEGYSVSREKKESFPLTVTSAQKNPTAFYLCAIGEGVSSYNEQFFGPGTRLTVL.

The CDR3 is CASIGAGARTGELFF. CDR3 nucleotide sequence: TGTGCCAGCATAGGGGCGGGAGCGAGAACCGGGGAGCTGTTTTTT. The V and J genes are TRBV27 and TRBJ2-2, with TRBD2 identical over 7 bases. Per the germline V gene, CDR1 is MNHEY and CDR2 is SMNVEV (reference sequence). With 7 bases clipped from V and 5 bases from J, the junction kept 10 bases outside the gene matches. The CDR3 loop spans 15 amino acids.

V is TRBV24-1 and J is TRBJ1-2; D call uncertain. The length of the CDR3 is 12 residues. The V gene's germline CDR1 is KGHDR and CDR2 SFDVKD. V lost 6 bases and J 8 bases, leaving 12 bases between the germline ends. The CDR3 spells CATSKGSGGYTF. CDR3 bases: TGTGCCACCAGTAAAGGTTCCGGAGGCTACACCTTC.

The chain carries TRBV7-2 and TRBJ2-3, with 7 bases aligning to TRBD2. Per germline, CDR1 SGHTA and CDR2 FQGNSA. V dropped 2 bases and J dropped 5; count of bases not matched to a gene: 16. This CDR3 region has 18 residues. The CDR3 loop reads CASSLTARAGKTGDTQYF. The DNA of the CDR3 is TGTGCCAGCAGCTTAACGGCTCGAGCGGGAAAGACGGGAGATACGCAGTATTTT.

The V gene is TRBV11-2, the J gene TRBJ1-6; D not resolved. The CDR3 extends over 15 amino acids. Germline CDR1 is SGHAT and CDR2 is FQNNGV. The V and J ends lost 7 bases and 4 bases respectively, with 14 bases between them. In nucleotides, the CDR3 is TGTGCCAGCACCCCCCTGGACTTTTATAATTCACCCCTCCACTTT. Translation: CASTPLDFYNSPLHF.

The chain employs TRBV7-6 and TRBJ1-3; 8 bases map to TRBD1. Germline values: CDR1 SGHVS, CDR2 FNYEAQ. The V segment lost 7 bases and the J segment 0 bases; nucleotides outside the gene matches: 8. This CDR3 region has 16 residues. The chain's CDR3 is CASTKRTGLSGNTIYF. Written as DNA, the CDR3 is TGTGCCAGCACCAAACGGACAGGGCTCTCTGGAAACACCATATATTTT. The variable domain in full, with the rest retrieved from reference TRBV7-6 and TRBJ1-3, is GAGVSQSPRYKVTKRGQDVALRCDPISGHVSLYWYRQALGQGPEFLTYFNYEAQQDKSGLPNDRFSAERPEGSISTLTIQRTEQRDSAMYRCASTKRTGLSGNTIYFGEGSWLTVV.

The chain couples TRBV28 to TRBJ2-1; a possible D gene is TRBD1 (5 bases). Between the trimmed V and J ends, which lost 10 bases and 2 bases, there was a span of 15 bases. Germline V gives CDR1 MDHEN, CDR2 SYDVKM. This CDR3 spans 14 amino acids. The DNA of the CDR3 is TGTGCCACTCGCCGGGTGGGGCCCTACAATGAGCAGTTCTTC. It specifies CATRRVGPYNEQFF.